The 11 T cell receptor beta chains below all came from one sample that was sequenced in a study of blood T cells in healthy people across ages. The use of a sample-barcoded 5' primer and a J-beta primer mix characterized a second PCR of about 7 to 12 cycles. Via MiXCR, TCRdb re-called the 5' RACE reads, giving one row per CDR3 protein. Here the sample spans about 1.8 million distinct CDR3 sequences, roughly 49% being singletons. The sample comprised blood. All receptors come from a woman aged 40 to 50 in good health.

This clonotype showed up just once. One end of the junction varies from germline; a read error may be responsible. The J gene is TRBJ1-1, the V gene TRBV7-9; no definite D call. Germline-derived CDR1 and CDR2 are SEHNR and FQNEAQ (reference sequence). There are 14 residues in the CDR3. CDR3 protein: CASNLVREDTEAFF. CDR3 coding DNA: TGTGCCAGCAACTTAGTGCGGGAGGACACTGAAGCTTTCTTT.

The rearrangement links TRBV10-3 to TRBJ1-5; D may be TRBD1 (5 bases). The CDR3 consists of 15 residues. Germline lookup yields CDR1 ENHRY and CDR2 SYGVKD. V was pared by 4 bases and J by 2 bases, with 12 bases between. The CDR3 region has the DNA TGTGCCATCAGTGGGGTGGGGCACGGCAATCAGCCCCAGCATTTT. As protein: CAISGVGHGNQPQHF.

Turning to this clonotype: The junction differs from germline at one of its ends, possibly a read error. V usage is TRBV12-3 or TRBV12-4 and J usage is TRBJ1-2; TRBD1 is a possible D gene (5 bases). The CDR3 spans 15 residues. The CDR3 DNA is TGTGCCAGCAGTCCCCGGGCCGGGACTAATTATGGCTACACCTTC. Translated: CASSPRAGTNYGYTF.

V gene TRBV20-1 combines with J gene TRBJ2-1; the D gene is possibly TRBD2 (5 bases). Germline V gene data show CDR1 as DFQATT and CDR2 as SNEGSKA (reference sequence). The CDR3 extends over 15 amino acids. V was shortened by 0 bases and J by 8 bases, with 17 bases between the two germline ends. CDR3 residues: CSARDRRTRAHEQFF. The CDR3 region has the DNA TGCAGTGCTAGAGATCGTAGGACTCGGGCCCATGAGCAGTTCTTC.

This clonotype has a handful of counts. CDR3 in amino acids: CSAREGQAENIQYF. The CDR3 bases are TGCAGTGCTAGAGAGGGACAGGCAGAAAACATTCAGTACTTC. The genes are TRBV20-1 and TRBJ2-4; TRBD1 aligns across 8 bases. This CDR3 comprises 14 residues. Germline-derived CDR1 and CDR2 are DFQATT and SNEGSKA (reference sequence). Trimming removed 0 bases from V and 5 bases from J; junction bases left unmatched: 3.

The J gene is TRBJ1-5, the V gene TRBV5-1; D may be TRBD1 (6 bases). CDR1 is SGHRS, CDR2 YFSETQ, per germline. CDR3 length equals 15 residues. V was cut by 4 bases and J by 3 bases, with 14 bases left in between. The CDR3 bases are TGCGCCAGCAGCCCCGGACAGACTGACAATCAGCCCCAGCATTTT. Its translation: CASSPGQTDNQPQHF.

On this clonotype: The conserved phenylalanine or tryptophan normally closing the CDR3 is absent here, so this likely arose from a read error. No DNA is shown, since the ends of the CDR3 on it are uncertain; the CDR3 is the one TCRdb lists. The chain joins TRBV13 to TRBJ2-1; TRBD1 was called by the table and not checked on the DNA. CDR1 and CDR2 (germline): PRHDT, FYEKMQ (reference sequence). The CDR3 is 14 residues long, ends included. The CDR3: CASSLGDRGYTFGS.

The chain joins TRBV5-1 to TRBJ1-1; 8 nucleotides align to TRBD1. The germline CDR1 and CDR2 sequences are SGHRS and YFSETQ. This CDR3 region has 16 residues. V was pared by 4 bases and J by 4 bases, with 12 bases of the junction left unmatched. The CDR3: CASSAAGGPRGTEAFF. CDR3 DNA sequence: TGCGCCAGCAGCGCGGCAGGGGGCCCCAGAGGCACTGAAGCTTTCTTT.

The chain recombines TRBV28 with TRBJ2-1; D call uncertain. The J call may be in error: the DNA end matches TRBJ2-7 better. In germline, CDR1 is MDHEN, CDR2 SYDVKM. The CDR3 is made up of 15 amino acids. The CDR3, as DNA: TGTGCCAGCAGGCCTGTGGGATTCTCCTACAATGAGCAGTACTTC. It yields the protein CASRPVGFSYNEQYF.

Concerning this clonotype: It is likely a read error, because the conserved phenylalanine at the end of the CDR3 is missing. The chain carries TRBV7-9 and TRBJ2-4; D might be TRBD2 (5 bases). The DNA end is more similar to TRBJ2-7, so the J call may be wrong. The length of the CDR3 is 12 residues. Germline CDR1 is SEHNR and CDR2 is FQNEAQ (reference sequence). CDR3 sequence (DNA): TGTGCCAGCAGCCTTCGGGGCTACGAGCAGTACCTC. This translates into CASSLRGYEQYL.

This clonotype was detected a few times. CDR3 amino acids: CSAGQGVNQPQHF. The CDR3 DNA follows: TGCAGTGCTGGCCAGGGGGTCAATCAGCCCCAGCATTTT. The chain carries TRBV20-1 and TRBJ1-5, with TRBD1 identical over 7 bases. The CDR3 spans 13 residues. After removal of 5 bases from V and 3 bases from J, the junction contained 4 bases not matched to a gene. Germline V gives CDR1 DFQATT, CDR2 SNEGSKA (reference sequence).